The T cell receptor beta chain described here comes from a study of regulatory T cells in long-lasting Graves disease (dated by TCRdb to 2020 to 2022). Study-wide context: Patients with newly diagnosed Graves' disease had been on antithyroid drugs for under 3 months. Persistent Graves' disease patients were compared with newly diagnosed Graves' disease patients by peripheral blood TCR sequencing and RNA sequencing. The study was registered as a clinical trial and conducted in China. A total of around 35 samples were covered by TCR sequencing, comprising approximately 13 persistent and around 20 newly diagnosed Graves' disease patients. The research as a whole found: The small sample size was acknowledged by the authors as a limitation that may reduce accuracy. Sequencing and analysis were restricted to the TCR beta chain. Persistent disease showed preferential use of TRBV28, TRBJ1-2 and TRBJ2-5, whereas newly diagnosed disease favored TRBV20-1 and TRBJ2-1. Compared with newly diagnosed patients, patients with persistent Graves' disease had lower TCR Shannon entropy and fewer highly expanded clones, which suggests clonal expansion. A larger number of public clonotypes was shared among persistent patients (about 2,700) than among newly diagnosed patients (about 990). The study examined only peripheral blood because the primary lesion, thyroid tissue, could not be accessed.

The CDR3 contains 13 residues, cysteine and phenylalanine counted. Only CDR3 DNA remains: 39 bases, in frame from the first base. Based on the germline V gene, the CDR1 and CDR2 sequences are MNHEY and SVGEGT. Trimming costs V 5 bases and J 5 bases, and their ends lie 10 bases apart. The library was generated by multiplex PCR. Instrument used: Illumina HiSeq 4000. To build TCR beta libraries, CDR3 regions were amplified by Arm-PCR using iRepertoire HTBI primers. Before sequencing, the PCR products went through gel purification. Per the source publication's procedure: A total of roughly 58 TRBV and under 15 TRBJ segments were identified across samples and were used for gene usage analysis of CDR3 amino acid clonotypes. Filtered high-quality paired reads were merged into contigs using COPE and FqMerger. BLAST was used to align contigs to IMGT TRBV, TRBD and TRBJ reference genes, with CDR3 defined following IMGT. Highly expanded clones were defined as clonotypes with a frequency above 0.1%. Repertoire diversity was measured by Shannon entropy, and V-J evenness by the Gini coefficient. A clonotype found in more than one individual was treated as public. TCRdb's own reprocessing of the public reads used fastp at Q25 and MiXCR and kept productive beta chains. All rows with the same CDR3 protein become a single entry with the most common DNA and genes. The V and J calls and clone size come from TCRdb's table, not from the authors' own analysis. In this sample the table shows hundreds of thousands of distinct CDR3 sequences, less than 20% of which occur a single time. The biggest ten clones account for 22% of the sample.

Many counts were recorded for this clonotype. No cognate antigen has been identified for it. The record has no base qualities; no much larger clone is one base away. The time point tag for this specimen amounts to: newly diagnosed GD, antithyroid drugs for less than 3 months. RNA was extracted from PBMCs in TRIzol for both TCR sequencing and RNA sequencing. The diagnosis of Graves' disease followed American Thyroid Association guidelines. Patients were recruited from an endocrinology department in Xi'an, China. Each patient gave roughly 8.4 milliliters of peripheral blood, collected in an EDTA anticoagulant tube. Ficoll Paque Plus density gradient separation was used to isolate PBMCs, and no additional T cell sorting was done. An Agilent 2100 Bioanalyzer and agarose gel were used to check RNA quality, and a NanoDrop 2000 was used to measure RNA concentration.

The chain is made from TRBV6-2 or TRBV6-3 and TRBJ1-5; the D segment could be TRBD1, given 6 matching bases. Sequenced here: peripheral blood mononuclear cells (PBMCs), sampled at new diagnosis, from a patient treated with antithyroid drugs. The sequence derives from a female donor with Graves disease. The sequenced DNA is TGTGCCAGCAGTCGCGGACAGTATCAGCCCCAGCATTTT. Protein translation: CASSRGQYQPQHF.